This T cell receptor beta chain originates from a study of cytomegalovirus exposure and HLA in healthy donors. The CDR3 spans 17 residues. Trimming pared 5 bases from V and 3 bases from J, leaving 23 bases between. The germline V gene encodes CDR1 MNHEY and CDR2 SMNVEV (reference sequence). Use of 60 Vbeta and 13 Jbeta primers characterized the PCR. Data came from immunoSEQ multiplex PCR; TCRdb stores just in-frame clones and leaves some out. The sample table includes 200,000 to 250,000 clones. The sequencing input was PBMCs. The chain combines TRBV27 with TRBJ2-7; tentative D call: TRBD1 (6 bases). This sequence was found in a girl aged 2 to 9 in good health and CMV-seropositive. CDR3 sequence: CASSQQGRTNYLYEQYF. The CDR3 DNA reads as TGTGCCAGCAGTCAACAGGGACGGACAAACTACCTCTACGAGCAGTACTTC.